This T cell receptor (beta chain) was found in a study of Ad26.COV2.S vaccination and SARS-CoV-2 variants. Study outcomes and limitations: Comparability of non-spike TCR breadth was observed across vaccine and placebo recipients.

The treatment is: 15 to 20 received Ad26.COV2.S at low or high dose, single or two shots; several received placebo; per-sample allocation not given. Specimens were obtained on day 63 following the first vaccine or placebo injection. Sequencing was performed with immunoSEQ multiplex PCR; in TCRdb, only in-frame clones are kept and a portion is missing. Counted here are around 450,000 clones, 75% to 90% occurring once; the ten biggest clones make up over 2.5%. The CDR3 spans 16 residues. The V end lost 6 bases, the J end lost 1 base, and 16 bases lay between the germline ends. The germline V gene encodes CDR1 MNHNY and CDR2 SVGAGI (reference sequence). On this clone itself: Its antigen is unidentified.

Sequencing was performed on peripheral blood, taken in a trial of Ad26.COV2.S vaccine versus placebo. The gene calls are TRBV6-6 and TRBJ1-5; D unresolved. The receptor was derived from a person between 18 and 60 years old who received the Ad26.COV2.S COVID-19 vaccine or a placebo. The CDR3 spells CASRDTRGMSNQPQHF. The CDR3 DNA reads TGTGCCAGCAGAGATACTCGCGGGATGAGCAATCAGCCCCAGCATTTT.